The next 21 T cell receptor beta chains were all read from a single sample in a study of blood T cells in healthy people across ages. It was with a sample-barcoded 5' primer and a J-beta primer mix that a second PCR of about 6 to 12 cycles was run. Each CDR3 protein gets one entry after TCRdb re-called the 5' RACE reads with MiXCR. The repertoire holds fewer than 800,000 distinct CDR3 sequences, 20% to 25% seen once, with under 9.5% in the top ten. This sample was also put to use in a study of T cells of mothers and their children.

Material for sequencing was blood. The receptors come from a boy aged 5-17 years in good health.

This clonotype was detected a few times. This chain joins TRBV5-1 and TRBJ2-7; D gene unclear. Germline CDR1 reads SGHRS; CDR2 reads YFSETQ. This CDR3 region has 12 residues. Trimming removed 0 bases at V and 5 bases at J, with 6 bases between. The CDR3 protein is CASSLAGHEQYF. In DNA, the CDR3 is TGCGCCAGCAGCTTGGCCGGGCACGAGCAGTACTTC.

The chain uses TRBV19 and TRBJ1-6; no clear D. Deletions cut 5 bases from V and 5 bases from J, with 10 bases between. This CDR3 is 14 amino acids long. Germline V gene lookup returns CDR1 LNHDA and CDR2 SQIVND (reference sequence). The CDR3 loop is CASSPSGNNSPLHF. DNA of the CDR3: TGTGCCAGTAGTCCCTCCGGTAATAATTCACCCCTCCACTTT. The full variable domain, rest sourced from reference TRBV19 and TRBJ1-6, is DGGITQSPKYLFRKEGQNVTLSCEQNLNHDAMYWYRQDPGQGLRLIYYSQIVNDFQKGDIAEGYSVSREKKESFPLTVTSAQKNPTAFYLCASSPSGNNSPLHFGNGTRLTVT.

This chain connects TRBV6-5 to TRBJ1-2; the D gene is possibly TRBD1 (5 bases). Germline lookup yields CDR1 MNHEY and CDR2 SVGAGI. The CDR3 runs to 13 residues. V dropped 2 bases and J dropped 7 bases, with 11 bases sitting between them. The CDR3 nucleotides are TGTGCCAGCAGTTACGTCTGGGGGTCTGGCTACACCTTC. Translation: CASSYVWGSGYTF.

This chain uses TRBV10-3 with TRBJ2-3; TRBD2 matches at 12 bases. The CDR3 consists of 16 residues. V lost 4 bases, J lost 2 bases, and 4 bases stayed unmatched. CDR1 is ENHRY and CDR2 is SYGVKD in the germline V gene. CDR3 loop: CAISVGLAGTTDTQYF. The CDR3 DNA sequence: TGTGCCATCAGTGTCGGACTAGCGGGGACCACAGATACGCAGTATTTT.

The sample holds a few counts of this clonotype. One end of the junction fails to match germline, which may point to a read error. The chain uses TRBV28 and TRBJ2-1; no clear D gene. The germline V gene has CDR1 MDHEN and CDR2 SYDVKM. The CDR3 totals 11 residues. Written as DNA, the CDR3 is TGTGCCAGCAGTTCGCCGACAATGAGCTCCTTC. Encoded protein: CASSSPTMSSF.

The chain recombines TRBV3-1 with TRBJ2-7, with 8 bases matching TRBD1. Germline lookup yields CDR1 LGHDT and CDR2 YNNKEL (reference sequence). Trimming at V came to 1 base and at J to 7 bases, leaving 9 bases not matched to a gene. The CDR3 length is 15 residues. The CDR3 loop is CASSQGGQGSDEQYF. The CDR3 DNA sequence: TGTGCCAGCAGCCAAGGAGGACAGGGATCAGATGAGCAGTACTTC.

The chain joins TRBV11-2 to TRBJ2-5; a weak D match, TRBD1 (6 bases). Between the trimmed V and J ends, which lost 2 bases and 2 bases, there was a span of 9 bases. Germline-derived CDR1 and CDR2 are SGHAT and FQNNGV. This CDR3 region has 14 residues. The CDR3 region is CASSLTDRQETQYF. The CDR3 DNA reads TGTGCCAGCAGCTTAACGGACAGACAAGAGACCCAGTACTTC.

The chain carries TRBV7-9 and TRBJ2-7; 12 bases agree with TRBD2. The CDR3 contains 16 residues. Unmatched junction bases numbered 5, after V lost 5 bases and J lost 0 bases. Germline V gives CDR1 SEHNR, CDR2 FQNEAQ (reference sequence). The CDR3 nucleotides read TGTGCCAGCAGCCCGCGGACTAGCGGGAACTCCTACGAGCAGTACTTC. Translating gives CASSPRTSGNSYEQYF.

This chain links TRBV7-6 with TRBJ2-1, with TRBD2 matching 15 bases. The trim removed 3 bases at V and 1 base at J, leaving 7 bases unmatched. CDR3 length: 19 residues. CDR1 is SGHVS, CDR2 FNYEAQ, per germline. The CDR3 nucleotides read TGTGCCAGCAGCTTGAGGGCCGGGACTAGCGGGGGGTCCTACAATGAGCAGTTCTTC. It translates to CASSLRAGTSGGSYNEQFF.

This clonotype was seen many times. The gene calls are TRBV28 and TRBJ2-5, with D possibly being TRBD1 (6 bases). The DNA end favors TRBJ2-7, so the J call may be wrong. This CDR3 region has 13 residues. The germline V gene encodes CDR1 MDHEN and CDR2 SYDVKM. The CDR3 bases are TGTGCCAGCAGCTTCGGACAGACCTACGAGCAGTACTTC. Its protein is CASSFGQTYEQYF.

This clonotype has more than one count but fewer than ten. V is TRBV12-3 or TRBV12-4 and J is TRBJ2-1; D gene uncertain. The CDR3 contains 13 residues. Deletions cut 5 bases from V and 3 bases from J, with 8 bases between. Here the CDR3 reads CASSPGHYNEQFF. The CDR3 bases are TGTGCCAGCAGTCCGGGCCACTACAATGAGCAGTTCTTC.

This clonotype was seen ten or more times. The rearrangement uses TRBV2 and TRBJ1-4, with D unresolved. V was pared by 4 bases and J by 8 bases, with 14 bases between. The germline CDR1 and CDR2 sequences are SNHLY and FYNNEI. The CDR3 runs to 14 residues. CDR3 sequence: CASSALQEWEKLFF. CDR3 in DNA: TGTGCCAGCAGTGCTCTGCAGGAATGGGAAAAACTGTTTTTT.

The genes are TRBV12-3 or TRBV12-4 and TRBJ1-6; the D gene is possibly TRBD1 (5 bases). There are 14 residues in the CDR3. The germline V and J ends were trimmed by 3 bases and 8 bases, with 11 bases remaining between them. Written as DNA, the CDR3 is TGTGCCAGCAGTTTCCCCTCCAGGGATTCACCCCTCCACTTT. It is translated as CASSFPSRDSPLHF.

The sample holds a few counts of this clonotype. The CDR3 coding sequence is TGTGCCAGCAGTGATAGGGACGGGGCAGATACGCAGTATTTT. This gives the protein CASSDRDGADTQYF. The J gene is TRBJ2-3, the V gene TRBV2, with D perhaps being TRBD1 or TRBD2 (5 bases each). From germline, CDR1 is SNHLY and CDR2 FYNNEI. CDR3 size: 14 residues. V was cut by 3 bases and J by 4 bases, with 11 bases left in between.

This clonotype was detected a few times. V and J are TRBV5-5 and TRBJ1-5, with D uncertain. CDR3 size: 15 residues. Germline loops: CDR1 SGHKS, CDR2 YYEKEE (reference sequence). Trimming took off 2 bases at V and 2 bases at J, with 11 bases between the two ends. The CDR3 region has the DNA TGTGCCAGCAGCTTTAGTGGGTATGGCAATCAGCCCCAGCATTTT. This encodes CASSFSGYGNQPQHF.

A few counts support this clonotype. The chain employs TRBV28 and TRBJ2-1; D is perhaps TRBD2 (5 bases). Germline assignment: CDR1 MDHEN and CDR2 SYDVKM. V was pared by 6 bases and J by 2 bases, with 14 bases between. The length of the CDR3 is 15 residues. CDR3: CASRTTADPYNEQFF. DNA of the CDR3: TGTGCCAGCAGGACTACCGCAGATCCCTACAATGAGCAGTTCTTC.

This clonotype was found a few times. This sequence joins TRBV29-1 and TRBJ2-5; no reliable D call. Germline values: CDR1 SQVTM, CDR2 ANQGSEA. CDR3 length equals 13 residues. The V end lost 4 bases, the J end lost 2 bases, and 11 bases lay between the germline ends. The CDR3 sequence is CSVALWRQETQYF. CDR3 sequence (DNA): TGCAGCGTTGCTCTCTGGCGACAAGAGACCCAGTACTTC.

V gene TRBV7-9 combines with J gene TRBJ2-3; TRBD1 matches 7 bases. The CDR3 sequence is 16 residues long. V shed 4 bases, J shed 2 bases, and the junction held 9 bases outside the gene matches. In germline, CDR1 is SEHNR, CDR2 FQNEAQ (reference sequence). This CDR3 is CASSSTDRAFTDTQYF. The CDR3 DNA sequence: TGTGCCAGCAGCTCGACCGACAGGGCCTTCACAGATACGCAGTATTTT.

J is TRBJ2-7 and V is TRBV7-9; perhaps D is TRBD1 or TRBD2 (5 bases each). The ends were cut back, 4 bases at V and 3 bases at J, with 10 bases in the middle. CDR3 length equals 13 residues. The germline V gene encodes CDR1 SEHNR and CDR2 FQNEAQ (reference sequence). The CDR3 nucleotides read TGTGCCAGCAGCTGGGACGAGTTCTACGAGCAGTACTTC. Translating gives CASSWDEFYEQYF. Full variable domain (remainder filled in from reference TRBV7-9 and TRBJ2-7): DTGVSQNPRHKITKRGQNVTFRCDPISEHNRLYWYRQTLGQGPEFLTYFQNEAQLEKSRLLSDRFSAERPKGSFSTLEIQRTEQGDSAMYLCASSWDEFYEQYFGPGTRLTVT.

The chain joins TRBV14 to TRBJ1-2; D remains unclear. CDR3 length: 16 amino acids. V dropped 2 bases and J dropped 4 bases, with 17 bases sitting between them. Germline-derived CDR1 and CDR2 are SGHDN and FVKESK. The CDR3: CASSQKNPGLSYGYTF. For the CDR3, the DNA is TGTGCCAGCAGCCAAAAGAATCCCGGTCTAAGCTATGGCTACACCTTC.

The chain uses TRBV28 and TRBJ2-5, with a weak D call TRBD2 (5 bases). The CDR3 covers 13 residues. The ends were cut back, 6 bases at V and 11 bases at J, with 19 bases in the middle. Germline V gene sequence: CDR1 MDHEN, CDR2 SYDVKM. CDR3 bases: TGTGCCAGCAGCCCCACGGCGGGTACGAAGCAGTACTTC. This encodes CASSPTAGTKQYF.